The 18 T cell receptor beta chains in this list originate from one sample, sequenced in a study of blood T cell repertoires in COVID-19. Sequencing used immunoSEQ multiplex PCR; TCRdb keeps in-frame clones, though not all of them. Here the sample spans 200,000 or so clones, about 84% being singletons. Source material: peripheral blood. All receptors come from a woman aged 30 to 39 with acute or convalescent COVID-19.

This clone was recorded many times. The V and J genes are TRBV4-2 and TRBJ1-5, with 7 bases lining up with TRBD1. The CDR3 is 14 amino acids. The germline V gene has CDR1 LGHNA and CDR2 YNFKEQ. The V and J ends lost 5 bases and 3 bases, in that order; junction bases with no gene match: 4. The CDR3 sequence is CASSSTGNNQPQHF. Here the CDR3 DNA reads TGTGCCAGCAGCTCGACAGGGAACAATCAGCCCCAGCATTTT.

The CDR3 DNA follows: TGTGCCAGGAGTAGCGGGAGTATTGGGTACGAGCAGTACTTC. Translating it yields CARSSGSIGYEQYF. The V and J genes are TRBV2 and TRBJ2-7; 9 bases agree with TRBD2. V was clipped by 9 bases and J by 4 bases; unmatched bases: 10. The CDR3 consists of 14 residues. Germline assignment: CDR1 SNHLY and CDR2 FYNNEI.

This sequence joins TRBV5-4 and TRBJ2-2; 9 bases match TRBD2. This CDR3 has 16 amino acids. The germline V gene encodes CDR1 SGHNT and CDR2 YYREEE (reference sequence). Trimming removed 4 bases from V and 2 bases from J; junction bases left unmatched: 6. CDR3 loop: CASSRKTSGNTGELFF. In DNA form, the CDR3 reads TGTGCCAGCAGCCGGAAGACTAGCGGTAACACCGGGGAGCTGTTTTTT.

The chain has TRBV24-1 and TRBJ2-2; D might be TRBD2 (5 bases). The V end lost 9 bases, the J end lost 4 bases, and 14 bases lay between the germline ends. From germline, CDR1 is KGHDR and CDR2 SFDVKD. This CDR3 spans 14 amino acids. CDR3 amino acids: CATSGSAGTGELFF. In nucleotides, the CDR3 is TGTGCCACCTCGGGATCAGCCGGCACCGGGGAGCTGTTTTTT.

This clone was detected once. The CDR3 loop reads CASSKGGPDKGHKAETQYF. DNA of the CDR3: TGTGCCAGCAGCAAAGGAGGTCCCGACAAGGGACATAAGGCAGAGACCCAGTACTTC. The chain employs TRBV21-1 and TRBJ2-5; the table's D call of TRBD1 was not tested on the DNA. TRBV21-1 constitutes a pseudogene. The CDR3 is 19 residues long.

This clone appeared a few times. The chain combines TRBV4-3 with TRBJ1-3; D is perhaps TRBD1 (6 bases). The CDR3 is 18 residues long. Trimming took 0 bases from V and 0 from J, leaving 15 bases between them. Germline V gene lookup returns CDR1 LGHNA and CDR2 YSLEER. This chain's CDR3 is CASSQESGGRSSGNTIYF. The CDR3 DNA reads TGCGCCAGCAGCCAAGAATCGGGGGGCCGGAGCTCTGGAAACACCATATATTTT.

This clone was seen just once. The genes are TRBV11-2 and TRBJ2-3, with D maybe TRBD1 (6 bases). V was shortened by 3 bases and J by 10 bases, with 20 bases between the two germline ends. CDR3 length: 15 residues. Germline V gene lookup returns CDR1 SGHAT and CDR2 FQNNGV. The CDR3 region is CASSLAQGRTRSQYF. Written as DNA, the CDR3 is TGTGCCAGCAGCTTGGCCCAGGGGCGTACCCGATCGCAGTATTTT.

CDR3 nucleotides: TGTGCCAGCAGCCTAACTAGCGGGATTCTCTTGGCGAACACCGGGGAGCTGTTTTTT. This codes for CASSLTSGILLANTGELFF. The rearrangement links TRBV3-1 (or the pseudogene TRBV3-2) to TRBJ2-2; 10 bases agree with TRBD2. Germline values: CDR1 LGHDT, CDR2 YNNKEL (reference sequence). The CDR3 totals 19 residues. Unmatched junction bases numbered 11, after V lost 4 bases and J lost 0 bases.

This chain uses TRBV6-6 with TRBJ2-6; D gene unclear. Germline V lookup: CDR1 MNHNY, CDR2 SVGAGI (reference sequence). The CDR3 loop spans 16 amino acids. The V and J ends lost 4 bases and 0 bases respectively, with 10 bases between them. CDR3 sequence (DNA): TGTGCCAGCAGTTGGAGAGGCACCTCTGGGGCCAACGTCCTGACTTTC. Translating it yields CASSWRGTSGANVLTF.

V and J are TRBV5-5 and TRBJ1-4; no definite D call. The CDR3 sequence is 12 residues long. Germline lookup yields CDR1 SGHKS and CDR2 YYEKEE (reference sequence). V shed 2 bases and J shed 4 bases, with 3 bases lying between them. CDR3 DNA: TGTGCCAGCAGCTTCAGTAATGAAAAACTGTTTTTT. Its protein product is CASSFSNEKLFF. Full variable domain (missing parts from reference TRBV5-5 and TRBJ1-4): DAGVTQSPTHLIKTRGQQVTLRCSPISGHKSVSWYQQVLGQGPQFIFQYYEKEERGRGNFPDRFSARQFPNYSSELNVNALLLGDSALYLCASSFSNEKLFFGSGTQLSVL.

The genes are TRBV7-2 and TRBJ2-7; 7 bases fit TRBD1. CDR1 is SGHTA, CDR2 FQGNSA, per germline. The CDR3 extends over 13 amino acids. V shed 2 bases, J shed 3 bases, and the junction held 1 base outside the gene matches. The CDR3 nucleotides read TGTGCCAGCAGCTTAAACAGGGGCTACGAGCAGTACTTC. It translates to CASSLNRGYEQYF.

The chain couples TRBV19 to TRBJ1-2; 7 bases map to TRBD1. V gave up 2 bases and J gave up 7 bases; unmatched junction bases: 7. This CDR3 contains 14 residues. Germline V lookup: CDR1 LNHDA, CDR2 SQIVND (reference sequence). The CDR3 sequence: CASSISRGPGGYTF. CDR3 nucleotide sequence: TGTGCCAGTAGTATATCGAGGGGGCCGGGTGGCTACACCTTC.

V is TRBV7-9 and J is TRBJ2-7; perhaps TRBD1 as D (7 bases). The CDR3 is 15 residues long. CDR1 and CDR2 from the germline V gene are SEHNR and FQNEAQ (reference sequence). The V gene lost 5 bases and the J gene lost 4 bases, with 18 bases spanning the gap. CDR3 sequence: CASSKTGRNLYEQYF. The CDR3 nucleotides read TGTGCCAGCAGCAAGACAGGGAGGAACCTTTACGAGCAGTACTTC.

This clone is a singleton in its sample. The chain has TRBV7-2 and TRBJ2-2; D might be TRBD1 (5 bases). CDR1 and CDR2 from the germline V gene are SGHTA and FQGNSA. V was clipped by 0 bases and J by 4 bases, with 6 bases between them. This CDR3 comprises 14 residues. The CDR3 spells CASSLAQGTGELFF. The CDR3, as DNA: TGTGCCAGCAGCTTAGCCCAGGGCACCGGGGAGCTGTTTTTT.

This chain connects TRBV6-6 to TRBJ1-6; tentative D call: TRBD1 (5 bases). This CDR3 has 14 amino acids. The ends were cut back, 2 bases at V and 7 bases at J, with 9 bases in the middle. Germline V CDR1 and CDR2: MNHNY, SVGAGI (reference sequence). Here the CDR3 DNA reads TGTGCCAGCAGTTACGACAGTGAGAATTCACCCCTCCACTTT. Amino acids: CASSYDSENSPLHF.

V usage is TRBV2 and J usage is TRBJ1-4; the D is unclear. Per the germline V gene, CDR1 is SNHLY and CDR2 is FYNNEI. V dropped 6 bases and J dropped 1 base, with 12 bases sitting between them. CDR3 length: 15 amino acids. CDR3 region: CASREVAGTNEKLFF. CDR3 bases: TGTGCCAGCAGGGAGGTGGCGGGAACTAATGAAAAACTGTTTTTT.

V gene TRBV28 combines with J gene TRBJ1-5; possibly TRBD1 for D (6 bases). CDR3 size: 14 residues. Between the trimmed V and J ends, which lost 5 bases and 1 base, there was a span of 9 bases. Germline V gene lookup returns CDR1 MDHEN and CDR2 SYDVKM. CDR3 in amino acids: CASSTDRSNQPQHF. The CDR3 DNA reads as TGTGCCAGCAGTACGGACAGAAGCAATCAGCCCCAGCATTTT.

The count of this clone is one. The chain is built from TRBV3-1 (or the pseudogene TRBV3-2) and TRBJ2-5, with 16 bases that match TRBD2. CDR3 size: 17 residues. Germline trimming cut 3 bases from V and 5 bases from J; bases unmatched to any gene: 6. Germline V gene sequence: CDR1 LGHDT, CDR2 YNNKEL (reference sequence). In DNA, the CDR3 is TGTGCCAGCAGCCAGGGACTAGCGGGAGGGCCATCGGAGACCCAGTACTTC. Amino acid sequence: CASSQGLAGGPSETQYF.